This TCR beta chain was found in a study of shared clonotypes between healthy human individuals. Overall study: A few men and a couple of women, aged 18 to 49, were donors. Each donor's CD4 naive and CD4 memory cells filled three plates apiece, CD8 naive two, and CD8 memory one.

Authors' data handling: ImmunoSEQ only sent back junction sequences with no quality scores, so filtering was done differently. Data came from immunoSEQ multiplex PCR; TCRdb stores just in-frame clones and leaves some out. V and J calls and clone size are those listed in that table; D and trimming were worked out from the DNA. Of 850,000 to 1,200,000 clones listed, around 74% were seen once; the top ten hold 1.4%. Splitting of CD4+ cells produced CD45RA+ naive and CD45RA-negative memory subsets. The CDR3 spans 13 residues. CDR1 and CDR2 (germline): KGHSH, LQKENI. V was clipped by 5 bases and J by 4 bases, with 11 bases between them.

The TCR sequence derives from a man between 18 and 29 years old in good health. V gene TRBV18 combines with J gene TRBJ1-1; no clear D. Sequenced: memory CD4+ T cells sorted from blood. The subset here: CD45RA-negative fraction. Written as DNA, the CDR3 is TGTGCCAGCTCAGGAAATGGAAGCACTGAAGCTTTCTTT. This codes for CASSGNGSTEAFF.